Detailed here is one TCR beta chain. These data originate in a study of OX40 agonist ivuxolimab in advanced cancers. Generated by immunoSEQ multiplex PCR, the TCRdb table keeps only in-frame clones and is missing some. The repertoire holds 35,000 to 45,000 clones, with 70% to 90% as singletons. CDR3 length equals 17 residues. V was pared by 5 bases and J by 0 bases, with 8 bases of the junction left unmatched. Germline CDR1 is SGHTA and CDR2 is FQGTGA. This receptor was obtained from an adult with an advanced solid tumor such as melanoma, head and neck, liver or kidney cancer. Sample: CD4+ or CD8+ T cells sorted from blood, taken in a trial of the OX40 agonist ivuxolimab. The chain is built from TRBV7-3 and TRBJ2-1; 9 bases match TRBD2. CDR3 protein: CASSPRGGDSSYNEQFF. The CDR3 nucleotides read TGTGCCAGCAGCCCCCGCGGGGGGGACAGCTCCTACAATGAGCAGTTCTTC.